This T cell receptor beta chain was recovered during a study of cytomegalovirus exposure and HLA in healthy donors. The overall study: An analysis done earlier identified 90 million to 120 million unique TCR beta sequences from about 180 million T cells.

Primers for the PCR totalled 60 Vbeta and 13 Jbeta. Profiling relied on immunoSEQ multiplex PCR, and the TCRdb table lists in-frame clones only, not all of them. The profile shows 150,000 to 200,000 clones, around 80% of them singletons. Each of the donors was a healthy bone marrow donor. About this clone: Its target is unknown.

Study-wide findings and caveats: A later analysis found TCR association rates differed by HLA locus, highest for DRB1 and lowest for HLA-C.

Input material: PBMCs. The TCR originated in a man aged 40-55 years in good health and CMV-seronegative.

CDR3 region: CASSQPGTGSYEQYF. In nucleotides, the CDR3 is TGTGCCAGCAGCCAACCCGGGACAGGCTCCTACGAGCAGTACTTC. This sequence joins TRBV14 and TRBJ2-7, with 8 bases identical to TRBD1. The junction had 3 bases not matched to a gene; V was cut back by 2 bases and J by 0 bases. CDR3 length: 15 residues. Germline V gene lookup returns CDR1 SGHDN and CDR2 FVKESK.